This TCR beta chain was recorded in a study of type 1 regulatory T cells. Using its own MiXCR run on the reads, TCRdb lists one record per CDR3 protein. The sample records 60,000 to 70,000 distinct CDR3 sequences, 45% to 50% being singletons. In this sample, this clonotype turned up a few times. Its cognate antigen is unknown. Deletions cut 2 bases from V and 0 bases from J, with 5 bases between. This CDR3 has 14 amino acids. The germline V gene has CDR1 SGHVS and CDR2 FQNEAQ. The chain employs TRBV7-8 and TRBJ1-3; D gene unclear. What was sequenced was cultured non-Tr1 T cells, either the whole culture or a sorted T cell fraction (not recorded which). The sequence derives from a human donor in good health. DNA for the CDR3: TGTGCCAGCAGCTTAACGGTCTCTGGAAACACCATATATTTT. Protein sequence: CASSLTVSGNTIYF.